These T cell receptor beta chains were read from a single sample in a study of blood T cells in healthy people across ages. From the 5' RACE reads, TCRdb called clonotypes with MiXCR, one entry per CDR3 protein. The sample has some 920,000 distinct CDR3 sequences, roughly 50% seen once. Sequencing input: blood. All receptors derive from a woman aged 55-69 years in good health. CDR3s include the opening cysteine and the closing phenylalanine or tryptophan. A D gene is named only where the DNA matches it firmly. The size entry is marked missing in some rows and otherwise reads once, few, many or a size class.

J	D	size	V	DNA	CDR3
TRBJ2-5	TRBD2	.	TRBV5-1	TGTGCCAGCAGTCAGGGACTAGCGGGAGGTCAAGAGACCCAGTACTTC	CASSQGLAGGQETQYF
TRBJ2-4	TRBD2	.	TRBV6-2/TRBV6-3	TGTGCCAGCAGCCACGGACTAGCGGGAGTAGGCGGGTCCAAAAACATTCAGTACTTC	CASSHGLAGVGGSKNIQYF
TRBJ1-1	.	.	TRBV9	TGTGCCAGCAGCCCCTGGACAGAAGCTTTCTTT	CASSPWTEAFF
TRBJ2-6	.	.	TRBV28	TGTGCCAGCAGTCCGGAGCCTCTTCTCTCTGGGGCCAACGTCCTGACTTTC	CASSPEPLLSGANVLTF
TRBJ2-7	.	once	TRBV10-3	TGTGCCGCCGGTTTGGATGCAGACGAGCAGTACTTC	CAAGLDADEQYF
TRBJ2-3	TRBD2	.	TRBV6-2/TRBV6-3	TGTGCCAGCAGTTCCAGCGGGGCGAGCACAGATACGCAGTATTTT	CASSSSGASTDTQYF
TRBJ2-7	.	.	TRBV12-3/TRBV12-4	TGTGCCAGCAGTTTCTCCGTCAAAACCTACGAGCAGTACTTC	CASSFSVKTYEQYF
TRBJ2-1	.	few	TRBV29-1	TGCAGCGAGGTACGCTACAATGAGCAGTTCTTC	CSEVRYNEQFF
TRBJ2-1	.	once	TRBV3-1	TGTGCCAGCAGCCAAGCGGCAGGAAACTACAATGAGCAGTTCTTC	CASSQAAGNYNEQFF
TRBJ1-5	.	.	TRBV29-1	TGCAGCGTTAGGGACAAACCCAATCAGCCCCAGCATTTT	CSVRDKPNQPQHF
TRBJ2-2	.	.	TRBV9	TGTGCCAGCAGCGTATCGACGAGTCAGGCAAGAAACACCGGGGAGCTGTTTTTT	CASSVSTSQARNTGELFF
TRBJ2-5	TRBD1	.	TRBV20-1	TGCACTCACTCCGGGACAGGGGACCAAGAGACCCAGTACTTC	CTHSGTGDQETQYF
TRBJ1-6	.	many	TRBV7-2	TGTGCCAGCAGCCCCGGGACACTTAATTCACCCCTCCACTTT	CASSPGTLNSPLHF
TRBJ1-1	TRBD1	.	TRBV20-1	TGCAGTGCCACAGACGGACAGGGTAGGGGAGCTTTCTTT	CSATDGQGRGAFF
TRBJ1-3	.	.	TRBV6-4	TGTGCCAGCAGGACACGGGGGCCTGCTGGAAACACCATATATTTT	CASRTRGPAGNTIYF
TRBJ2-5	.	.	TRBV7-9	TGTGCCAGCAGCTTAATCGTGAGTGAGCAGTACTTC	CASSLIVSEQYF
TRBJ2-7	.	few	TRBV20-1	TGCAGTGCTAGAGTCCAGAGAACCTACGAGCAGTACTTC	CSARVQRTYEQYF
TRBJ2-7	.	.	TRBV20-1	TGCAGTGCTCAAGACAGGGAGGGCCGCTACGAGCAGTACTTC	CSAQDREGRYEQYF
TRBJ2-3	.	.	TRBV9	TGTGCCAGCAGCGTGAGTAACACAGATACGCAGTATTTT	CASSVSNTDTQYF
TRBJ2-3	.	.	TRBV11-2	TGTGCCAGCACCTGGGGGGGCTCAGATACGCAGTATTTT	CASTWGGSDTQYF
TRBJ2-7	.	.	TRBV29-1	TGTAGCGTTGAAGGTAGCCGGGTCTCCTACAATGAGCAGTACTTC	CSVEGSRVSYNEQYF
TRBJ2-7	TRBD2	.	TRBV7-9	TGTGCCAGCAGCTCCGGGACTATCTCCTACGAGCAGTACTTC	CASSSGTISYEQYF
TRBJ2-3	.	.	TRBV4-3	TGCGCCAGCAGCCAAGAGAAGGTTACAGATACGCAGTATTTT	CASSQEKVTDTQYF
TRBJ2-7	.	.	TRBV4-1	TGCGCCAGCAGCCAAGCTCTATTGTACGAGCAGTACTTC	CASSQALLYEQYF
TRBJ2-1	.	few	TRBV7-2	TGTGCCAGCAGCTTTTATGGGGAATACAATGAGCAGTTCTTC	CASSFYGEYNEQFF
TRBJ2-5	.	.	TRBV20-1	TGCAGTGCTAGGGACTTGGGGAGATTAGGGGAGACCCAGTACTTC	CSARDLGRLGETQYF
TRBJ2-7	.	.	TRBV6-6	TGTGCCAGCACACACGGGCAGGGAATCTACGAGCAGTACTTC	CASTHGQGIYEQYF
TRBJ1-4	.	.	TRBV7-9	TGTGCCAGCAGCCCCGGCCAGGGTTTGGGTGAAAAACTGTTTTTT	CASSPGQGLGEKLFF
TRBJ2-6	TRBD2	.	TRBV9	TGTGCCAGCGGGGGGGCTGGGGCCAACGTCCTGACTTTC	CASGGAGANVLTF
TRBJ2-3	.	.	TRBV20-1	TGCAGTGCTAGGGGTAGCGTAGGAGGAGATACGCAGTATTTT	CSARGSVGGDTQYF
TRBJ2-7	.	.	TRBV2	TGTGCCAGCAGGCAACTTCCCTACGAGCAGTACTTC	CASRQLPYEQYF
TRBJ2-7	TRBD2	.	TRBV29-1	TGCAGCGTTGCTGGGGGATTGCGGGAGCTCCGCGGTCCCCTCTACGAGCAGTACTTC	CSVAGGLRELRGPLYEQYF
TRBJ1-1	.	.	TRBV12-3/TRBV12-4	TGTGCCAGCAGTTTACACGCGACAGTGGCAGCTTTCTTT	CASSLHATVAAFF
TRBJ2-1	TRBD2	.	TRBV25-1	TGTGCCAGCAGTGAAAGGACTAGCGCCAATGAGCAGTTCTTC	CASSERTSANEQFF
TRBJ2-1	TRBD2	.	TRBV20-1	TGCAGTGCTGAAAGCGGGACTAGCGGGATTCGAGGGGATGAGCAGTTCTTC	CSAESGTSGIRGDEQFF
TRBJ2-7	.	.	TRBV3-1	TGTGCCAGCAGCCAAGAGTTCGTCTACGAGCAGTACTTC	CASSQEFVYEQYF
TRBJ2-3	.	few	TRBV12-3/TRBV12-4	TGTGCCAGCAGTTTTTCGGACATCGGTCGAGCGCAGTATTTT	CASSFSDIGRAQYF
TRBJ2-6	.	.	TRBV28	TGTGCCAGCAACTCCATCGGGGCTGGGGCCAACGTCCTGACTTTC	CASNSIGAGANVLTF
TRBJ2-3	.	many	TRBV29-1	TGCAGCGTTGTTGGGGCCACTACGGGAGATACGCAGTATTTT	CSVVGATTGDTQYF
TRBJ1-4	.	.	TRBV29-1	TGCAGCGTTGAAGTGCGAGGAGAAAAACTGTTTTTT	CSVEVRGEKLFF
TRBJ2-7	.	.	TRBV15	TGTGCCACCAGCAGGGAAGGACGGGGTGGTTACGAGCAGTACTTC	CATSREGRGGYEQYF
TRBJ2-6	.	few	TRBV27	TGTGCCAGCAGTTTAATGGGGACTGGGGCCAACGTCCTGACTTTC	CASSLMGTGANVLTF
TRBJ1-2	.	.	TRBV27	TGTGCCAGCAACCCCATCCCAGGACAGCCCTATGGCTACACCTTC	CASNPIPGQPYGYTF
TRBJ2-7	TRBD2	.	TRBV20-1	TGCAGTCCCCGGAAGGGGAGGGCGGACGAGCAGTACTTC	CSPRKGRADEQYF
TRBJ1-4	TRBD1	few	TRBV7-9	TGTGCCAGCAGCCGCCGACAGGGGGATGGTGAAAAACTGTTTTTT	CASSRRQGDGEKLFF
TRBJ1-1	.	.	TRBV14	TGTGCCAGCAGCCAAGGTATCAGGGAAGTCAACACTGAAGCTTTCTTT	CASSQGIREVNTEAFF
TRBJ1-5	.	.	TRBV6-5	TGTGCCAGCAGTTACGGAAGTGGTAGGGATCAGCCCCAGCATTTT	CASSYGSGRDQPQHF
TRBJ2-5	.	.	TRBV7-9	TGTGCCAGCAGCTCTCCGGGACACCCCTTGGAGCAGTACTTC	CASSSPGHPLEQYF
TRBJ1-2	.	.	TRBV30	TGTGCCTGGAGTGTGGGAGGGGGTCGAGGCTACACCTTC	CAWSVGGGRGYTF
TRBJ2-3	.	.	TRBV28	TGTGCCAGCAGTGGGGTAGCTTCAGATACGCAGTATTTT	CASSGVASDTQYF
TRBJ2-7	TRBD2	few	TRBV10-3	TGTGCCATCAGTGGGTCGACTAGCGGCTCCTACGAGCAGTACTTC	CAISGSTSGSYEQYF
TRBJ2-1	TRBD2	.	TRBV6-5	TGTGCCAGCAGTTCCGGACTCGCTAGCGGGGAATACAATGAGCAGTTCTTC	CASSSGLASGEYNEQFF
TRBJ2-5	.	.	TRBV3-1	TGTGCCAGCAGCCAAGGGCGACAGTTTCAAGAGACCCAGTACTTC	CASSQGRQFQETQYF